This section outlines one T cell receptor beta chain sequence together with its context. Its target is unknown. The record originates from a study of a mutant IDH1 vaccine in newly diagnosed glioma. The repertoire was sequenced with immunoSEQ multiplex PCR; TCRdb's copy has only in-frame clones and lacks some. The table records about 54,000 clones, around four fifths of them present only once. The time point is: week 35, safety follow-up. The investigators gave 300 ug of mutant IDH1 20-mer peptide in each vaccine dose, together with topical imiquimod. Each patient was administered eight vaccinations, scheduled in weeks 1, 3, 5, 7, 11, 15, 19 and 23. This CDR3 comprises 17 residues. Germline values: CDR1 SGHRS, CDR2 YFSETQ. J lost 5 bases, V lost 4 bases, and 16 bases had no gene match. Study-level results: Detectable vaccine-induced immune responses arose in 80% to 95% of patients.

The rearrangement joins TRBV5-1 to TRBJ2-5; 8 bases are shared with TRBD2. The TCR originated in a woman between 18 and 29 years old with glioma. The sample was PBMCs, taken from a glioma patient whose treatment included an IDH1 peptide vaccine. CDR3 loop: CASSGGAGALSGETQYF. The DNA of the CDR3 is TGCGCCAGCAGCGGAGGAGCGGGAGCTTTATCAGGGGAGACCCAGTACTTC. Based on the CDR3 plus reference TRBV5-1 and TRBJ2-5, the full variable domain is KAGVTQTPRYLIKTRGQQVTLSCSPISGHRSVSWYQQTPGQGLQFLFEYFSETQRNKGNFPGRFSGRQFSNSRSEMNVSTLELGDSALYLCASSGGAGALSGETQYFGPGTRLLVL.